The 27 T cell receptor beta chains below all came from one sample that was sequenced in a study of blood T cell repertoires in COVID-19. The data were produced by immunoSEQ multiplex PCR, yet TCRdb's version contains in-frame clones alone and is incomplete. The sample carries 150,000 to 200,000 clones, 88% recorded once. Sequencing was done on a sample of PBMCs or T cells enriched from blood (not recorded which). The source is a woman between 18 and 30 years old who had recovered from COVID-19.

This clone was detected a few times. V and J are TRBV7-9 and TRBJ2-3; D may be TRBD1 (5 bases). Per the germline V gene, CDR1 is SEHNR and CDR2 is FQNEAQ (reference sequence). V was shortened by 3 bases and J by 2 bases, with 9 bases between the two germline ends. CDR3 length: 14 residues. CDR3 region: CASSFWGPTDTQYF. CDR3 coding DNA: TGTGCCAGCAGCTTCTGGGGCCCCACAGATACGCAGTATTTT.

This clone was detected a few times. The chain's CDR3 is CASSLSTGKNQPQHF. The CDR3, as DNA: TGCGCCAGCAGCCTTAGTACCGGGAAAAATCAGCCCCAGCATTTT. The rearrangement uses TRBV4-3 and TRBJ1-5; D is unclear. The CDR3 runs 15 residues. Trimming shortened V by 4 bases and J by 4 bases, and 14 bases separated the two germline ends. Germline values: CDR1 LGHNA, CDR2 YSLEER.

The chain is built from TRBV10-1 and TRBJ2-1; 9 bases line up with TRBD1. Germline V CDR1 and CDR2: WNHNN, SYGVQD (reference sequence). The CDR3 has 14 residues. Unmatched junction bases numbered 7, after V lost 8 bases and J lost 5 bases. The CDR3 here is CASEPGQGHNEQFF. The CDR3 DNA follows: TGCGCCAGCGAACCGGGACAGGGCCACAATGAGCAGTTCTTC.

CDR3 sequence reads: CASSYSWEAKNIQYF. The CDR3 coding sequence is TGTGCCAGCAGTTACTCGTGGGAGGCCAAAAACATTCAGTACTTC. The chain carries TRBV6-5 and TRBJ2-4, with a possible D match to TRBD2 (5 bases). Germline V lookup: CDR1 MNHEY, CDR2 SVGAGI. V was cut by 0 bases and J by 1 base, with 7 bases left in between. This CDR3 has 15 amino acids.

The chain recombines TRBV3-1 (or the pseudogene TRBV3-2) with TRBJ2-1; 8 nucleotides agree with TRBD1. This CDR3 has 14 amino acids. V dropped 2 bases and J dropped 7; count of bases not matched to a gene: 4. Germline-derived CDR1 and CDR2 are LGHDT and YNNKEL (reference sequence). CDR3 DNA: TGTGCCAGCAGCCAAAGGACAGGGTATAATGAGCAGTTCTTC. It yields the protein CASSQRTGYNEQFF.

The CDR3 nucleotides read TGTGCCAGCAGCTTAGGCGCGGGGGAGGGAGAGACCCAGTACTTC. Its protein is CASSLGAGEGETQYF. The V gene is TRBV7-9, the J gene TRBJ2-5; TRBD2 aligns across 7 bases. J gave up 4 bases and V 1 base, and 6 bases lay outside the gene matches. The CDR3 has 15 amino acids. Germline lookup yields CDR1 SEHNR and CDR2 FQNEAQ (reference sequence).

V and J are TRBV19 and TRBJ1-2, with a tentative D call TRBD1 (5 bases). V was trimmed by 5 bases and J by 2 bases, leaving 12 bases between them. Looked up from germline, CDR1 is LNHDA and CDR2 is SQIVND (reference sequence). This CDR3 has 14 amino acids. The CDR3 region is CASSHGAYNYGYTF. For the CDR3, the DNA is TGTGCCAGTAGTCATGGGGCGTACAACTATGGCTACACCTTC.

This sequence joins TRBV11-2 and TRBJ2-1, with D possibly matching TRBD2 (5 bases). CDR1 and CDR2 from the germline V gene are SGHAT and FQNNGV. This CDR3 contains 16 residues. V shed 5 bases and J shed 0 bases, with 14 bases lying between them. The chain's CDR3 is CASSPVRGSSYNEQFF. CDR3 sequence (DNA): TGTGCCAGCAGCCCGGTACGGGGTAGCTCCTACAATGAGCAGTTCTTC.

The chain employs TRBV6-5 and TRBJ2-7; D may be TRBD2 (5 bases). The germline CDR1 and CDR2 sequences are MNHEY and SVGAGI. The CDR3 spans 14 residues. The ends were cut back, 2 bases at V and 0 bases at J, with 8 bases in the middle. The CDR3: CASSYHRGSYEQYF. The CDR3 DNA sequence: TGTGCCAGCAGTTACCATCGGGGCTCCTACGAGCAGTACTTC.

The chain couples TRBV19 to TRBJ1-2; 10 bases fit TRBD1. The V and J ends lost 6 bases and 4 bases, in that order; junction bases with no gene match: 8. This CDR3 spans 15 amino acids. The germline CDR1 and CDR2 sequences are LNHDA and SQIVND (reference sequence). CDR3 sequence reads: CASSPWTGGTYGYTF. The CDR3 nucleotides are TGTGCCAGTAGCCCCTGGACAGGGGGGACCTATGGCTACACCTTC.

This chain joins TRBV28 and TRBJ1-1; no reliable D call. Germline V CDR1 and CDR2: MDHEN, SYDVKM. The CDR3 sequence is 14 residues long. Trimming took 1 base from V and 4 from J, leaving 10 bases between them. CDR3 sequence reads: CASSLLSGRTEAFF. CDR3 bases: TGTGCCAGCAGTTTATTAAGTGGGCGCACTGAAGCTTTCTTT.

The chain's CDR3 is CASSLTGSGNTIYF. CDR3 sequence (DNA): TGTGCCAGCAGCTTGACAGGGTCCGGAAACACCATATATTTT. V gene TRBV5-6 combines with J gene TRBJ1-3; D possibly corresponds to TRBD1 (6 bases). Germline CDR1 is SGHDT and CDR2 is YYEEEE. The CDR3 extends over 14 amino acids. The germline V and J ends were trimmed by 1 base and 4 bases, with 9 bases remaining between them.

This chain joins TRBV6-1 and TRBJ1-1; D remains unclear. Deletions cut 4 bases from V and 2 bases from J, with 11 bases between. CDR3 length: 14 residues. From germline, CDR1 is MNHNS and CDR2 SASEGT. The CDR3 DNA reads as TGTGCCAGCAGTGCGAAAGGACTCAACACTGAAGCTTTCTTT. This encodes CASSAKGLNTEAFF.

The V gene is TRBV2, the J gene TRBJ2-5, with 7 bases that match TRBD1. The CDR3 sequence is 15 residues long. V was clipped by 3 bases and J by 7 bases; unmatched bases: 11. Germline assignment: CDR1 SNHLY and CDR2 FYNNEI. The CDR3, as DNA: TGTGCCAGCAGTGATAGGGCAGGGGGACGGGGGACCCAGTACTTC. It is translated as CASSDRAGGRGTQYF.

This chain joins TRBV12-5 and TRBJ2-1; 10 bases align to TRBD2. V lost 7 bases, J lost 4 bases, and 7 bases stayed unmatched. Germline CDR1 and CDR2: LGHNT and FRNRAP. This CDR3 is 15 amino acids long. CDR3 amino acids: CASARLAGEYNEQFF. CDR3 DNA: TGTGCTAGTGCCCGGCTAGCGGGGGAATACAATGAGCAGTTCTTC.

The chain's CDR3 is CAWSVLATDTQYF. The CDR3 DNA follows: TGTGCCTGGAGTGTACTAGCTACAGATACGCAGTATTTT. This sequence joins TRBV30 and TRBJ2-3, with TRBD2 as a possible D gene (6 bases). Deletions cut 0 bases from V and 3 bases from J, with 7 bases between. CDR1 is GTSNPN and CDR2 is SVGIG in the germline V gene (reference sequence). The CDR3 spans 13 residues.

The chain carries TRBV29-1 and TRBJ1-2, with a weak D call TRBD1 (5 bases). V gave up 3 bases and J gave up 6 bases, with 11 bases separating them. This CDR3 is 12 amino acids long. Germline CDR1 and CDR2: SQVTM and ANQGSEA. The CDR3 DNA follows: TGCAGCGTTGATGGGCAGGGCCATGGCTACACCTTC. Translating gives CSVDGQGHGYTF.

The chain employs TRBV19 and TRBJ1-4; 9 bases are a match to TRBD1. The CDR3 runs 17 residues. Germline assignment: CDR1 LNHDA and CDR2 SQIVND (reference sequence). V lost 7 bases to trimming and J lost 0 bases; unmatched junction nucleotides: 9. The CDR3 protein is CASNPGTGRPTNEKLFF. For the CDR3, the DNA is TGTGCCAGTAACCCCGGGACAGGGCGTCCAACTAATGAAAAACTGTTTTTT.

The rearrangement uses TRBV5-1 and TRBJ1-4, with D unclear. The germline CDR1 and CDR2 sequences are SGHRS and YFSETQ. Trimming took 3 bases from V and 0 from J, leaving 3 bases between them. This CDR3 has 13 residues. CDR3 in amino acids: CASSSTTNEKLFF. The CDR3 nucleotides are TGCGCCAGCAGCTCAACAACTAATGAAAAACTGTTTTTT.

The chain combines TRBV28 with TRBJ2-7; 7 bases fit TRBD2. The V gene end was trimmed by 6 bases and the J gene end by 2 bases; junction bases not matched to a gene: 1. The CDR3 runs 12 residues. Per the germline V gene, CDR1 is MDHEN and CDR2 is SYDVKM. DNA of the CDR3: TGTGCCAGCAGGGCGGGAGCCTACGAGCAGTACTTC. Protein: CASRAGAYEQYF.

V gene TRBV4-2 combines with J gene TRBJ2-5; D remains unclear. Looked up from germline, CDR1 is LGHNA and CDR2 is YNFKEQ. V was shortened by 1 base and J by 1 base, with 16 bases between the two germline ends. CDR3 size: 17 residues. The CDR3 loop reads CASSQGLGSTIQETQYF. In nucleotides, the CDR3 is TGTGCCAGCAGCCAAGGGTTGGGCAGCACCATCCAAGAGACCCAGTACTTC.

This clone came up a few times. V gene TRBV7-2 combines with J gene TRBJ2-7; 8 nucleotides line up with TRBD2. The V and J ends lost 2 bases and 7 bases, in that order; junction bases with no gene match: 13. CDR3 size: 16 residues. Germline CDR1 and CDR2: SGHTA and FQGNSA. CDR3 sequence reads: CASSLSVARGRMEQYF. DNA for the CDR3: TGTGCCAGCAGCTTATCCGTAGCCCGCGGGAGGATGGAGCAGTACTTC.

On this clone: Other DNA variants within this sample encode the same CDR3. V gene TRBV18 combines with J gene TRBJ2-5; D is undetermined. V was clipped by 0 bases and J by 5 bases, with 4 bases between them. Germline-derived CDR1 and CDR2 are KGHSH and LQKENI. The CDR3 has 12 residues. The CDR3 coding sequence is TGTGCCAGCTCACCACCGCAGGAGACCCAGTACTTC. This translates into CASSPPQETQYF. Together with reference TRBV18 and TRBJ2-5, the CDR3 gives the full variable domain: NAGVMQNPRHLVRRRGQEARLRCSPMKGHSHVYWYRQLPEEGLKFMVYLQKENIIDESGMPKERFSAEFPKEGPSILRIQQVVRGDSAAYFCASSPPQETQYFGPGTRLLVL.

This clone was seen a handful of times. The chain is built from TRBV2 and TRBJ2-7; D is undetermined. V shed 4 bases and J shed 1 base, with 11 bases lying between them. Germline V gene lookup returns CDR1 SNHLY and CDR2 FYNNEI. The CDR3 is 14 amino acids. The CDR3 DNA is TGTGCCAGCAGTGGAGACATTGTTTCCTACGAGCAGTACTTC. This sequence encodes CASSGDIVSYEQYF.

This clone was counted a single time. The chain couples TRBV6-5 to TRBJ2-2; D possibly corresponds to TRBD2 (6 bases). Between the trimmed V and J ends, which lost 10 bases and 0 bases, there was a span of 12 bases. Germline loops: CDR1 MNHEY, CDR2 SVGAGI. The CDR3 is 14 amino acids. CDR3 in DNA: TGTGCCACCAACCGGGGGACGAACACCGGGGAGCTGTTTTTT. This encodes CATNRGTNTGELFF.

This CDR3 reads CASSHPGLAGNEQFF. CDR3 in DNA: TGTGCCAGCAGCCACCCGGGACTAGCGGGTAATGAGCAGTTCTTC. The chain joins TRBV5-4 to TRBJ2-1; 12 nucleotides line up with TRBD2. J was trimmed by 7 bases and V by 4 bases; bases with no gene match: 6. The CDR3 runs 15 residues. Germline V lookup: CDR1 SGHNT, CDR2 YYREEE (reference sequence).

The CDR3 nucleotides read TGTGCCAGCAGCCAGGGGGGATCGGCAGGGTTCGGTTCACCCCTCCACTTT. It is translated as CASSQGGSAGFGSPLHF. The rearrangement links TRBV4-2 to TRBJ1-6, with D perhaps TRBD1 (5 bases). The germline V gene encodes CDR1 LGHNA and CDR2 YNFKEQ. The ends were cut back, 3 bases at V and 9 bases at J, with 21 bases in the middle. This CDR3 contains 17 residues.